Listed here are 28 T cell receptor beta chains from one sample, sequenced in a study of blood T cell repertoires in COVID-19. TCRdb's copy holds only in-frame clones and misses some; the assay was immunoSEQ multiplex PCR. The data hold some 99,000 clones, with 75% to 85% observed a single time. Sequencing used peripheral blood. The receptor set was obtained from a man in his 70s with acute or convalescent COVID-19.

The chain recombines TRBV11-1 with TRBJ1-1, with 8 bases identical to TRBD1. Trimming took 7 bases from V and 0 from J; bases not matched to a gene: 10. The V gene's germline CDR1 is SGHAT and CDR2 FQDESV (reference sequence). CDR3 length equals 16 residues. The chain's CDR3 is CASKDQGASLNTEAFF. CDR3 sequence (DNA): TGTGCCAGCAAGGACCAGGGGGCTAGCTTGAACACTGAAGCTTTCTTT.

The rearrangement uses TRBV29-1 and TRBJ1-2; 10 nucleotides agree with TRBD1. The CDR3 consists of 13 residues. Germline values: CDR1 SQVTM, CDR2 ANQGSEA. Unmatched junction bases numbered 8, after V lost 6 bases and J lost 7 bases. The CDR3 DNA follows: TGCAGCGTCCTGACAGGGGGCTACGGTGGCTACACCTTC. Translation: CSVLTGGYGGYTF. The whole variable domain, remainder taken from reference TRBV29-1 and TRBJ1-2, is SAVISQKPSRDICQRGTSLTIQCQVDSQVTMMFWYRQQPGQSLTLIATANQGSEATYESGFVIDKFPISRPNLTFSTLTVSNMSPEDSSIYLCSVLTGGYGGYTFGSGTRLTVV.

The chain recombines TRBV7-2 with TRBJ1-5; possible D gene TRBD1, 5 bases. Trimming left V 0 bases short and J 7 bases short, with 13 bases between. This CDR3 is 15 amino acids long. The germline gives CDR1 SGHTA, CDR2 FQGNSA. The DNA for the CDR3 is TGTGCCAGCAGCTTAGCGGGGCAGGAGGGGCAGCCCCAGCATTTT. Translated, it gives CASSLAGQEGQPQHF. The variable domain in full, completed from reference TRBV7-2 and TRBJ1-5, reads GAGVSQSPSNKVTEKGKDVELRCDPISGHTALYWYRQSLGQGLEFLIYFQGNSAPDKSGLPSDRFSAERTGGSVSTLTIQRTQQEDSAVYLCASSLAGQEGQPQHFGDGTRLSIL.

This clone has a handful of counts. CDR3 in DNA: TGTGCCAGCTCAGAGGGAAGCCTTTGGTTGAACACTGAAGCTTTCTTT. This sequence encodes CASSEGSLWLNTEAFF. The V gene is TRBV18, the J gene TRBJ1-1; D remains ambiguous. V was pared by 5 bases and J by 0 bases, with 16 bases between. Germline V gives CDR1 KGHSH, CDR2 LQKENI. This CDR3 is 16 amino acids long. The variable domain in full, completed from reference TRBV18 and TRBJ1-1, reads NAGVMQNPRHLVRRRGQEARLRCSPMKGHSHVYWYRQLPEEGLKFMVYLQKENIIDESGMPKERFSAEFPKEGPSILRIQQVVRGDSAAYFCASSEGSLWLNTEAFFGQGTRLTVV.

This clone was recorded a few times. The chain links TRBV28 to TRBJ1-4; 10 positions agree with TRBD1. Germline CDR1 MDHEN, CDR2 SYDVKM. This CDR3 has 15 amino acids. Trimming at V came to 5 bases and at J to 8 bases, leaving 8 bases not matched to a gene. DNA for the CDR3: TGTGCCAGCAGTATCCCGCGACAGGGGGCAGAAAAACTGTTTTTT. The encoded protein is CASSIPRQGAEKLFF.

This clone was counted a few times. This rearrangement joins TRBV9 to TRBJ2-1; 8 bases fit TRBD1. This CDR3 has 14 residues. Looked up from germline, CDR1 is SGDLS and CDR2 is YYNGEE. V trimming: 0 bases; J trimming: 7 bases; junction bases outside the gene matches: 3. This chain's CDR3 is CASSVGDRRNEQFF. Here the CDR3 DNA reads TGTGCCAGCAGCGTAGGGGACAGGCGGAATGAGCAGTTCTTC.

Only one count was recorded for this clone. The chain couples TRBV30 to TRBJ1-1; possibly TRBD1 for D (5 bases). CDR1 and CDR2 (germline): GTSNPN, SVGIG (reference sequence). V was pared by 3 bases and J by 1 base, with 9 bases between. The CDR3 has 13 amino acids. The CDR3 reads CAWRGEGNTEAFF. The CDR3 DNA sequence: TGTGCCTGGAGGGGGGAGGGGAACACTGAAGCTTTCTTT.

This chain links TRBV20-1 with TRBJ2-3, with D perhaps matching TRBD2 (5 bases). This CDR3 contains 14 residues. Trimming took 3 bases from V and 4 from J, leaving 14 bases between them. Germline values: CDR1 DFQATT, CDR2 SNEGSKA (reference sequence). CDR3 coding DNA: TGCAGTGCTAGTGGGTGGCGGGCCGCAGATACGCAGTATTTT. It encodes CSASGWRAADTQYF.

The J gene is TRBJ2-3, the V gene TRBV5-6, with 9 nucleotides matching TRBD2. CDR3 size: 18 residues. V trimming: 1 base; J trimming: 2 bases; junction bases outside the gene matches: 11. From germline, CDR1 is SGHDT and CDR2 YYEEEE. CDR3 nucleotides: TGTGCCAGCAGCTTGAAAGGGGCTAGCGGGAAGGCCACAGATACGCAGTATTTT. Its protein product is CASSLKGASGKATDTQYF. The complete variable domain, with remaining parts taken from reference TRBV5-6 and TRBJ2-3, reads DAGVTQSPTHLIKTRGQQVTLRCSPKSGHDTVSWYQQALGQGPQFIFQYYEEEERQRGNFPDRFSGHQFPNYSSELNVNALLLGDSALYLCASSLKGASGKATDTQYFGPGTRLTVL.

V and J are TRBV18 and TRBJ2-5, with 7 bases aligning to TRBD2. Germline CDR1 is KGHSH and CDR2 is LQKENI. CDR3 length: 15 amino acids. The trim removed 0 bases at V and 3 bases at J, leaving 4 bases unmatched. CDR3 DNA sequence: TGTGCCAGCTCACCACCGGGACTACCGAAAGAGACCCAGTACTTC. Its translation is CASSPPGLPKETQYF.

This clone has a count of ten or more. This chain uses TRBV4-3 with TRBJ1-5; D is unresolved. CDR1 LGHNA and CDR2 YSLEER come from the germline V gene. V lost 1 base, J lost 1 base, and 20 bases lay in between. This CDR3 is built from 19 residues. CDR3 nucleotides: TGCGCCAGCAGCCAAGGCCCTTTCTCCGGGAAAGGGAGCAATCAGCCCCAGCATTTT. Protein sequence: CASSQGPFSGKGSNQPQHF.

The chain uses TRBV7-2 and TRBJ2-7; 7 positions match TRBD2. There are 14 residues in the CDR3. V lost 1 base to trimming and J lost 6 bases; unmatched junction nucleotides: 6. Germline-derived CDR1 and CDR2 are SGHTA and FQGNSA. CDR3 protein: CASSLDGGRPEQYF. The CDR3 DNA reads TGTGCCAGCAGCTTAGACGGCGGGAGACCCGAGCAGTACTTC.

The V gene is TRBV19, the J gene TRBJ2-7, with TRBD2 matching over 9 bases. CDR3 length: 16 amino acids. Germline-derived CDR1 and CDR2 are LNHDA and SQIVND (reference sequence). The trim removed 6 bases at V and 0 bases at J, leaving 9 bases unmatched. The CDR3 coding sequence is TGTGCCAGTAGCCCTAGCGGGAAGGGGAGCTCCTACGAGCAGTACTTC. Encoded protein: CASSPSGKGSSYEQYF.

V and J are TRBV27 and TRBJ1-1; 8 bases are a match to TRBD1. The CDR3 contains 17 residues. Germline-derived CDR1 and CDR2 are MNHEY and SMNVEV (reference sequence). The V segment lost 6 bases and the J segment 4 bases; nucleotides outside the gene matches: 16. CDR3 nucleotides: TGTGCCAGCAGCAGTACCGGGACAGGAGGTGTTGGCACTGAAGCTTTCTTT. It is translated as CASSSTGTGGVGTEAFF.

The CDR3, as DNA: TGCGCCAGCAGCTTGACACCACAGGAAACGAACACCGGGGAGCTGTTTTTT. It encodes CASSLTPQETNTGELFF. J is TRBJ2-2 and V is TRBV5-1, with D possibly matching TRBD1 (5 bases). The CDR3 runs 17 residues. Trimming took off 1 base at V and 0 bases at J, with 13 bases between the two ends. Germline-derived CDR1 and CDR2 are SGHRS and YFSETQ.

The V call is TRBV5-1, the J call TRBJ1-5, with TRBD1 as a possible D gene (5 bases). The V and J ends lost 5 bases and 3 bases respectively, with 12 bases between them. The CDR3 is 14 amino acids. CDR1 and CDR2 (germline): SGHRS, YFSETQ. CDR3 nucleotide sequence: TGCGCCAGCAGTCCCACAGGTGTCAATCAGCCCCAGCATTTT. It yields the protein CASSPTGVNQPQHF.

CDR3 region: CASSLELRDRQFF. For the CDR3, the DNA is TGCGCCAGCAGCTTGGAGCTCCGGGACAGGCAGTTCTTC. J is TRBJ2-1 and V is TRBV5-1; 7 nucleotides line up with TRBD1. Germline lookup yields CDR1 SGHRS and CDR2 YFSETQ. The J segment lost 12 bases and the V segment lost 0 bases, leaving 6 bases of the junction unmatched. This CDR3 has 13 amino acids.

The chain couples TRBV3-1 (or the pseudogene TRBV3-2) to TRBJ1-2, with TRBD1 matching 9 bases. This CDR3 comprises 15 residues. Per germline, CDR1 LGHDT and CDR2 YNNKEL (reference sequence). V was pared by 1 base and J by 3 bases, with 3 bases of the junction left unmatched. The CDR3 DNA follows: TGTGCCAGCAGCCAAGGGGACAGGGCCTACTATGGCTACACCTTC. Its translation is CASSQGDRAYYGYTF.

V usage is TRBV18 and J usage is TRBJ1-1; TRBD1 aligns across 9 bases. The CDR3 sequence is 18 residues long. V gave up 1 base and J gave up 1 base; unmatched junction bases: 10. Germline CDR1 and CDR2: KGHSH and LQKENI. For the CDR3, the DNA is TGTGCCAGCTCACCACTGAACACACAGGGGGCCCCGAACACTGAAGCTTTCTTT. This encodes CASSPLNTQGAPNTEAFF.

The chain employs TRBV28 and TRBJ2-7, with D uncertain. Germline V gene lookup returns CDR1 MDHEN and CDR2 SYDVKM. The V gene lost 10 bases and the J gene lost 2 bases, with 15 bases spanning the gap. The CDR3 loop spans 13 amino acids. The CDR3 here is CAIESPHTYEQYF. The DNA of the CDR3 is TGTGCCATCGAGTCGCCCCATACCTACGAGCAGTACTTC.

The chain recombines TRBV5-4 with TRBJ1-1; 8 nucleotides line up with TRBD1. With 0 bases clipped from V and 4 bases from J, the junction kept 5 bases outside the gene matches. The CDR3 extends over 15 amino acids. Germline CDR1 and CDR2: SGHNT and YYREEE (reference sequence). The CDR3 sequence is CASSLGAGGFTEAFF. The CDR3 region has the DNA TGTGCCAGCAGCTTGGGGGCAGGGGGCTTCACTGAAGCTTTCTTT.

The rearrangement links TRBV11-3 to TRBJ2-5, with D uncertain. V was shortened by 3 bases and J by 3 bases, with 8 bases between the two germline ends. The CDR3 consists of 13 residues. Germline V CDR1 and CDR2: SGHNT, YENEEA. The CDR3 nucleotides are TGTGCCAGCAGCTTTGACACAGAAGAGACCCAGTACTTC. The encoded protein is CASSFDTEETQYF.

This clone was observed a handful of times. The gene calls are TRBV2 and TRBJ1-5; D possibly corresponds to TRBD1 (6 bases). Trimming took 5 bases from V and 1 from J, leaving 12 bases between them. The CDR3 runs 15 residues. The V gene's germline CDR1 is SNHLY and CDR2 FYNNEI. As DNA, the CDR3 is TGTGCCAGCAGTCAACAGGGACGGAGCAATCAGCCCCAGCATTTT. It codes for CASSQQGRSNQPQHF. Combining the CDR3 with reference TRBV2 and TRBJ1-5 gives the whole variable domain EPEVTQTPSHQVTQMGQEVILRCVPISNHLYFYWYRQILGQKVEFLVSFYNNEISEKSEIFDDQFSVERPDGSNFTLKIRSTKLEDSAMYFCASSQQGRSNQPQHFGDGTRLSIL.

The chain couples TRBV28 to TRBJ2-2, with 13 bases lining up with TRBD2. CDR1 is MDHEN and CDR2 is SYDVKM in the germline V gene. V was pared by 4 bases and J by 6 bases, with 5 bases of the junction left unmatched. The CDR3 spans 16 residues. The CDR3 protein is CASSWGLAGKAGELFF. The CDR3 DNA follows: TGTGCCAGCAGTTGGGGACTAGCGGGAAAGGCCGGGGAGCTGTTTTTT. Complete variable domain (other parts from reference TRBV28 and TRBJ2-2): DVKVTQSSRYLVKRTGEKVFLECVQDMDHENMFWYRQDPGLGLRLIYFSYDVKMKEKGDIPEGYSVSREKKERFSLILESASTNQTSMYLCASSWGLAGKAGELFFGEGSRLTVL.

This clone is medium-sized. The chain employs TRBV2 and TRBJ1-1; D unresolved. This CDR3 comprises 13 residues. Per germline, CDR1 SNHLY and CDR2 FYNNEI. V dropped 1 base and J dropped 5 bases, with 8 bases sitting between them. CDR3 nucleotide sequence: TGTGCCAGCAGTGAAGGTCCGGGGACTGAAGCTTTCTTT. It codes for CASSEGPGTEAFF.

The gene calls are TRBV5-4 and TRBJ2-5; D is possibly TRBD2 (6 bases). The V and J ends lost 5 bases and 3 bases respectively, with 17 bases between them. Germline CDR1 reads SGHNT; CDR2 reads YYREEE (reference sequence). The CDR3 has 15 residues. CDR3 DNA sequence: TGTGCCAGCAGACTTACACCTCCGGGAGAAGAGACCCAGTACTTC. Its translation: CASRLTPPGEETQYF.

V is TRBV5-1 and J is TRBJ2-1; a weak D match, TRBD2 (6 bases). Germline V gene sequence: CDR1 SGHRS, CDR2 YFSETQ. V dropped 0 bases and J dropped 6 bases, with 13 bases sitting between them. The CDR3 covers 15 residues. The CDR3 is CASSLVGVSGNEQFF. The CDR3 DNA reads as TGCGCCAGCAGCTTGGTAGGGGTTAGCGGCAATGAGCAGTTCTTC.

This clone has just one count. The rearrangement joins TRBV19 to TRBJ2-1; no definite D call. CDR1 LNHDA and CDR2 SQIVND come from the germline V gene (reference sequence). The CDR3 is made up of 12 amino acids. Deletions cut 3 bases from V and 9 bases from J, with 9 bases between. The CDR3 DNA sequence: TGTGCCAGTAGTATGGCCGGCGGTGAGCAGTTCTTC. This translates into CASSMAGGEQFF.